This TCR beta chain is drawn from a study of T cells in Graves' hyperthyroidism and ophthalmopathy. Overall study context: Peripheral blood was taken when the disease was first diagnosed, before any treatment began.

This clonotype has at least ten counts. Its specificity is not known. RNA transcripts served as the template for amplifying TCR beta CDR3 regions. The TCR CDR3 was amplified in a first-round RT-PCR using the HTBI primer set. TCRdb re-called the multiplex PCR reads with MiXCR, one entry per CDR3 protein. Here the sample spans fewer than 700,000 distinct CDR3 sequences, about a sixth being singletons. Germline CDR1 MNHEY, CDR2 SVGAGI. The CDR3 runs 17 residues. The V gene lost 0 bases and the J gene lost 4 bases, with 19 bases spanning the gap. Overall study findings and caveats: Model predictions of ophthalmopathy came a median approximately 6 months before onset. Among thyroid clonotypes expanded above 0.001, most also appeared in blood.

Patients were excluded because of uncontrolled infection, other autoimmune disease, pregnancy or lactation. The chain joins TRBV6-5 to TRBJ2-7; D is perhaps TRBD1 or TRBD2 (5 bases each). Material for sequencing was blood. The TCR comes from a woman in her 30s with Graves' hyperthyroidism. The CDR3 region is CASSYSAGDSLMYEQYF. The CDR3 nucleotides read TGTGCCAGCAGTTACTCCGCGGGTGACAGTTTAATGTACGAGCAGTACTTC.